This T cell receptor (beta chain) is from a study of OX40 agonist ivuxolimab in advanced cancers. For the study at large: Those treated in dose escalation had hepatocellular carcinoma, melanoma, renal cell cancer or head and neck cancer. From about 20 to 79 years was the age range, with a mean of around 60 years, and 70% to 85% were male.

This table comes from immunoSEQ multiplex PCR, and its TCRdb copy is limited to in-frame clones, with some not included. Of around 3,000 clones in the sample, more than 60% were seen once. Germline V gene sequence: CDR1 SEHNR, CDR2 FQNEAQ (reference sequence). Trimming cost V 6 bases and J 5 bases, with 13 bases left between them. This CDR3 is 14 amino acids long. Only one count was recorded for this clone. The receptor was isolated from an adult with an advanced solid tumor such as melanoma, head and neck, liver or kidney cancer. Sequenced here: CD4+ or CD8+ T cells sorted from blood, sampled in a trial of the OX40 agonist ivuxolimab. V is TRBV7-9 and J is TRBJ2-2; tentatively, D is TRBD1 or TRBD2 (6 bases each). CDR3 region: CASSYGGGTGELFF. DNA for the CDR3: TGTGCCAGCAGTTACGGAGGGGGGACCGGGGAGCTGTTTTTT.